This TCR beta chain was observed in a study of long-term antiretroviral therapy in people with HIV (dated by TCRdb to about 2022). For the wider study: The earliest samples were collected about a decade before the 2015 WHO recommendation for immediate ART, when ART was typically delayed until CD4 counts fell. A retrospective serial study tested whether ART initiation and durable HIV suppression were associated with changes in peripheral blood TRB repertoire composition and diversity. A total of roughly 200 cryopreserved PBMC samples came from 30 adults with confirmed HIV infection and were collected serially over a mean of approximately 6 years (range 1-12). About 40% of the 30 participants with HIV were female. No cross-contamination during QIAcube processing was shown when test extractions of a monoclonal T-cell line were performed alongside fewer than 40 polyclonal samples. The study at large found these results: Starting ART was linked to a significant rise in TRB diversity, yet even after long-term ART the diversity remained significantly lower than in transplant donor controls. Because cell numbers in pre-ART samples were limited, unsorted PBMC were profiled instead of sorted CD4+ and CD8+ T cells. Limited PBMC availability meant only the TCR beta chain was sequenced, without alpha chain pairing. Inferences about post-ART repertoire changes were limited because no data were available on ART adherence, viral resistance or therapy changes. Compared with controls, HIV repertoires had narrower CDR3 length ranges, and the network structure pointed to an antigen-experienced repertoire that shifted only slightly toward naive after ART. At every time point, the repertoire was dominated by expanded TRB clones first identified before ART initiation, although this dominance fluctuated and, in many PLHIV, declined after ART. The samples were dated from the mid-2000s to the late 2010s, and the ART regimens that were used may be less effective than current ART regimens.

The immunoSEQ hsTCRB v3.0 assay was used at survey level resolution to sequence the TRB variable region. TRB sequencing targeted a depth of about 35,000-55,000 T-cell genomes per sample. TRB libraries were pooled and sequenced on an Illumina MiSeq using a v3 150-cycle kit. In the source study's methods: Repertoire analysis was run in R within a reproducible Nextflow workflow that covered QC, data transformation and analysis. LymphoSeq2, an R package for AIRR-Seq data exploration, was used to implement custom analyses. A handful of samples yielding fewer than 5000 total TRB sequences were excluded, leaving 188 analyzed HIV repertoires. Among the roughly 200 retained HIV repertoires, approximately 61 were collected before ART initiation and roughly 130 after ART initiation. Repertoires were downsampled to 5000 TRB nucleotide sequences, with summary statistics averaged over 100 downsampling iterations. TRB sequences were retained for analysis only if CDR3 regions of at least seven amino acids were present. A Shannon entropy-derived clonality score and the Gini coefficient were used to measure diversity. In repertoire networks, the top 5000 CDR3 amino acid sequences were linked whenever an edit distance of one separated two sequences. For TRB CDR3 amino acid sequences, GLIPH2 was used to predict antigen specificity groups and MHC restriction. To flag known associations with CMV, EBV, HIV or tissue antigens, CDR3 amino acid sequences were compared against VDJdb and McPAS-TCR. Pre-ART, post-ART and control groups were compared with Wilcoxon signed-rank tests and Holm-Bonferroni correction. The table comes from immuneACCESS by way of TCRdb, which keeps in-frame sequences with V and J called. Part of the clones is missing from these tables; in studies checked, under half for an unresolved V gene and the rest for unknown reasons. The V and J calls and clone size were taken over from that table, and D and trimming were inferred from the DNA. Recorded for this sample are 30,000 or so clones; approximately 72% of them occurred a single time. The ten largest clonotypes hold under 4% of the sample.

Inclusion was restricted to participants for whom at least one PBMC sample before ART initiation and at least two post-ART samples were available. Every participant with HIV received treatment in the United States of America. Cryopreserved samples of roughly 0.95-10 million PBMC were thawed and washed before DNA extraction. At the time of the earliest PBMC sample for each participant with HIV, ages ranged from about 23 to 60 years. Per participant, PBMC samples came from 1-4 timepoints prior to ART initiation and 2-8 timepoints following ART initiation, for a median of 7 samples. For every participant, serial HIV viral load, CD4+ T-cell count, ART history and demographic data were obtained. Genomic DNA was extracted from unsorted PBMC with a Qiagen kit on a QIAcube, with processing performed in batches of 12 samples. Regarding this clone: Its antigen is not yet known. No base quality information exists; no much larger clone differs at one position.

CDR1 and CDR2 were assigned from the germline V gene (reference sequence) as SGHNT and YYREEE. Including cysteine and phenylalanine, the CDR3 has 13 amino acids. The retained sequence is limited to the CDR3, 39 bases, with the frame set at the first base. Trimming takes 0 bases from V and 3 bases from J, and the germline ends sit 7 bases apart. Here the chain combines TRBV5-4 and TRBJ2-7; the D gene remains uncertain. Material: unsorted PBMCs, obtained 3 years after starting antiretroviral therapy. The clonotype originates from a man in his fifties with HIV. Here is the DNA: TGTGCCAGCAGCTTGGGGCCAGACTACGAGCAGTACTTC. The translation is CASSLGPDYEQYF.